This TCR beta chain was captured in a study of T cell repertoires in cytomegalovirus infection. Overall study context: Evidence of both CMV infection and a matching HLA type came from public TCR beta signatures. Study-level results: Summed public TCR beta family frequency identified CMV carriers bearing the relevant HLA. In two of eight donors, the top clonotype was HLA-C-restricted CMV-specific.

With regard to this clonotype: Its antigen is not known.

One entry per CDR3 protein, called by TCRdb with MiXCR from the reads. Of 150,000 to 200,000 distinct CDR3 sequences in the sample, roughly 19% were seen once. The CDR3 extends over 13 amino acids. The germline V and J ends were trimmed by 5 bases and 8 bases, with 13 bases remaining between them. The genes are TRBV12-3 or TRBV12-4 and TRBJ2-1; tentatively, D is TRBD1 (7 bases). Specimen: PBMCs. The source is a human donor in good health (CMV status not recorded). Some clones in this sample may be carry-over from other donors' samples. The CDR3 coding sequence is TGTGCCAGCAGTCCCGTCAGGGGGGATGAGCAGTTCTTC. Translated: CASSPVRGDEQFF.